This is a list of T cell receptor beta chains from one sample in a study of CD8 T cells in ankylosing spondylitis. TCRdb reprocessed the 5' RACE reads via MiXCR and lists one record per CDR3 protein. The sample records 250,000 to 400,000 distinct CDR3 sequences, around a tenth being singletons. Sample: blood, either unsorted or a sorted T cell fraction (not recorded which). These receptors all come from a female donor with ankylosing spondylitis or in good health (not recorded which). The CDR3 runs from the conserved cysteine through the conserved F or W. A D gene is named only where the DNA matches it firmly. Clone size is shown for a subset of rows, as once, few, many or a class of expanded clone.

D gene	J gene	clone size	V gene	CDR3 DNA	CDR3 protein
TRBD2	TRBJ2-6	many	TRBV20-1	TGCAGTGCCACGACTAGCCCTGGGGCCAACGTTCTGACTTTC	CSATTSPGANVLTF
TRBD2	TRBJ2-5	many	TRBV6-1	TGTGCCAGCACCAGCGGGGACTTACAAGAGACCCAGTACTTC	CASTSGDLQETQYF
TRBD1	TRBJ2-1	NA	TRBV5-1	TGCGCCAGCAGTTGGGACAGGGCCTACAATGAGCAGTTCTTC	CASSWDRAYNEQFF
NA	TRBJ2-1	many	TRBV6-2/TRBV6-3	TGTGCCAGCAGTTCCTCGAACAATGAGCAGTTCTTC	CASSSSNNEQFF
TRBD1	TRBJ2-3	many	TRBV12-3/TRBV12-4	TGTGCCAGCAGCACAGGGGGCGCAGATACGCAGTATTTT	CASSTGGADTQYF
TRBD2	TRBJ2-2	many	TRBV6-1	TGTGCCAGCAGGCCAGCGGGGGAGACCCGGAACACCGGGGAGCTGTTTTTT	CASRPAGETRNTGELFF
NA	TRBJ2-3	many	TRBV20-1	TGCAGTGCTAGAGATCAGGTGAAGGGGAGCACAGATACGCAGTATTTT	CSARDQVKGSTDTQYF
NA	TRBJ2-1	many	TRBV5-1	TGCGCCAGCAGCCGTTCCGGTACTGACAATGAGCAGTTCTTC	CASSRSGTDNEQFF
NA	TRBJ2-7	many	TRBV20-1	TGCAGTGCACCCGGGACCAGATCTCTCGAGCAGTACTTC	CSAPGTRSLEQYF
NA	TRBJ1-1	few	TRBV7-2	TGTGCCAGCAGCTTAAAGAGAATGAACACTGAAGCTTTCTTT	CASSLKRMNTEAFF
NA	TRBJ2-7	few	TRBV28	TGTGCCAGCAGCCTCCCGGGAGTAGGGTACGAGCAGTACTTC	CASSLPGVGYEQYF
TRBD2	TRBJ2-1	NA	TRBV20-1	TGCTGTGCCTCGGGACTAGCGGGACTGTTTGGCTACAATGAGCAGTTCTTC	CCASGLAGLFGYNEQFF
NA	TRBJ2-3	many	TRBV24-1	TGTGCCACCAGTAGGGGTCTACTTACAGATACGCAGTATTTT	CATSRGLLTDTQYF
TRBD1	TRBJ2-5	many	TRBV29-1	TGCAGCGTAGCGACAGGGGGTGGGGAGACCCAGTACTTC	CSVATGGGETQYF
TRBD2	TRBJ2-7	few	TRBV19	TGTGCCAGTTCGACTAGCGCAACCTACGAGCAGTACTTC	CASSTSATYEQYF
TRBD2	TRBJ2-1	NA	TRBV27	TGTGCCAGCAGTTTATTGTCACTAGCGGGCAAAAATGAGCAGTTCTTC	CASSLLSLAGKNEQFF
TRBD2	TRBJ2-2	many	TRBV9	TGTGCCAGCAGCGTGAGCGGGGGGTCGAACACCGGGGAGCTGTTTTTT	CASSVSGGSNTGELFF
NA	TRBJ2-7	many	TRBV2	TGTGCCAGCACGGGGGCTGGCTACGAGCAGTACTTC	CASTGAGYEQYF
NA	TRBJ2-2	many	TRBV12-3/TRBV12-4	TGTGCCAGCAGACTAAGATTGGAGGGAAGGGGGGAGCTGTTTTTT	CASRLRLEGRGELFF
TRBD2	TRBJ2-7	many	TRBV20-1	TGCAGTGCTAGAGAAATAGGGACTAGCGGGGACTCCTACGAGCAGTACTTC	CSAREIGTSGDSYEQYF
NA	TRBJ2-7	many	TRBV20-1	TGCAGTGCCCAAATCGGGTACGGCTCCTACGAGCAGTACTTC	CSAQIGYGSYEQYF
NA	TRBJ2-1	NA	TRBV28	TGTGCCAGCAGTTCGACCGCCGGGCCCCTCTACAATGAGCAGTTCTTC	CASSSTAGPLYNEQFF
TRBD2	TRBJ2-3	many	TRBV5-6	TGTGCCAGCAGCTTGCGAAGGTCTCGGCGGGGGGGCACCACAGATACGCAGTATTTT	CASSLRRSRRGGTTDTQYF
NA	TRBJ2-5	NA	TRBV18	TGTGCCAGCTCACCGAGTGCCGAGACCCAGTACTTC	CASSPSAETQYF
NA	TRBJ2-5	NA	TRBV25-1	TGTGCCAGCAGTGATGGGGGGACCCAGTACTTC	CASSDGGTQYF
TRBD2	TRBJ2-2	NA	TRBV11-1	TGTGCCAGCAGCTTTCTTTCGGTAGCGGGAGATACCGGGGAGCTGTTTTTT	CASSFLSVAGDTGELFF
NA	TRBJ1-5	many	TRBV3-1	TGTGCCAGCAGCCAAGATGGGCCCGGTAGCAATCAGCCCCAGCATTTT	CASSQDGPGSNQPQHF
TRBD2	TRBJ2-1	many	TRBV27	TGTGCCAGCAGTTTTGGAGCGGGGGCTTACAATGAGCAGTTCTTC	CASSFGAGAYNEQFF
NA	TRBJ2-1	many	TRBV28	TGTGCCAGCAGTTTAAATCCCGGGGCTAGCGTCAATGAGCAGTTCTTC	CASSLNPGASVNEQFF
TRBD1	TRBJ2-5	few	TRBV20-1	TGCAGTGCTAGATCGGGACAGAATCCCCAAGAGACCCAGTACTTC	CSARSGQNPQETQYF
NA	TRBJ2-5	many	TRBV7-9	TGTGCCAGCAGCTTAGTAACGGGTCTACAAGAGACCCAGTACTTC	CASSLVTGLQETQYF